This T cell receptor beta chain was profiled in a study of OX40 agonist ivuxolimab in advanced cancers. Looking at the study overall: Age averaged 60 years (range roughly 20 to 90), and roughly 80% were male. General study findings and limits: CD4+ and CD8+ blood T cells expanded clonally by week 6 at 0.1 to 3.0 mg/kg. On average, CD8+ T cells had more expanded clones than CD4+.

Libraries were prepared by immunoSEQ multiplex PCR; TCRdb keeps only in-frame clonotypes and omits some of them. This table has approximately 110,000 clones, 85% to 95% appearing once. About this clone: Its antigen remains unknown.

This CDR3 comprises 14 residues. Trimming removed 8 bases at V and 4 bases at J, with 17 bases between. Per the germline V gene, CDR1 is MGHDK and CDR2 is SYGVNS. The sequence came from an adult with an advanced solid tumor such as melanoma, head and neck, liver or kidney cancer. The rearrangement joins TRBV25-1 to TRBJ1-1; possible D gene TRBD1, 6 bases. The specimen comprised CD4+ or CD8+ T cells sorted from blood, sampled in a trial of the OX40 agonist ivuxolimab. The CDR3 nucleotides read TGTGCCAGCGCTCCCGGGGGCTGGGGCACTGAAGCTTTCTTT. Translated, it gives CASAPGGWGTEAFF.